The sample holds a few counts of the clone carrying this TCR beta chain. Its cognate antigen is unknown. The V end lost 0 bases, the J end lost 0 bases, and 13 bases lay between the germline ends. CDR3 size: 17 residues. Germline V lookup: CDR1 LGHNA, CDR2 YNFKEQ. The second PCR ran about 7 to 12 cycles with a sample-barcoded 5' primer and J-beta primers. TCRdb processed the 5' RACE reads anew with MiXCR; each CDR3 protein has one entry. The table lists hundreds of thousands of distinct CDR3 sequences, roughly 49% of them singletons. Peripheral blood, 9.5 to 10 milliliters per donor, was collected. This record comes from a study of blood T cells in healthy people across ages. Whole-study results and caveats: Long-lived donors had more naive CD4+ cells and higher diversity than aged donors.

Source material: blood. The rearrangement uses TRBV4-2 and TRBJ2-3; D gene ambiguous. The origin of this receptor is a woman aged 60 to 75 in good health. The CDR3 nucleotides read TGTGCCAGCAGCCAAGACATTCAGCGTATCAGCACAGATACGCAGTATTTT. Translating gives CASSQDIQRISTDTQYF.